This passage covers 14 T cell receptor beta chains from one sample sequenced in a study of shared clonotypes between healthy human individuals. Profiling relied on immunoSEQ multiplex PCR, and the TCRdb table lists in-frame clones only, not all of them. The data show 1,400,000 or so clones, 98% seen once. The material sequenced was naive CD4+ T cells sorted from blood. Subset noted: CD45RA+ positively selected. The source is a man aged 25 to 40 in good health.

The rearrangement uses TRBV5-1 and TRBJ2-7; 11 positions match TRBD1. The V gene's germline CDR1 is SGHRS and CDR2 YFSETQ. V lost 3 bases, J lost 5 bases, and 4 bases stayed unmatched. The CDR3 has 14 residues. DNA of the CDR3: TGCGCCAGCAGCTCGGACAGGGGGCACGACGAGCAGTACTTC. Amino acid sequence: CASSSDRGHDEQYF.

The rearrangement uses TRBV11-2 and TRBJ2-3, with D uncertain. Trimming took off 3 bases at V and 2 bases at J, with 9 bases between the two ends. The CDR3 loop spans 14 amino acids. Germline loops: CDR1 SGHAT, CDR2 FQNNGV. CDR3 region: CASSLFRLTDTQYF. CDR3 DNA: TGTGCCAGCAGCTTGTTTAGACTCACAGATACGCAGTATTTT.

The chain joins TRBV4-1 to TRBJ2-1; D not resolved. The length of the CDR3 is 13 residues. The V end was cut by 4 bases, the J end by 8 bases, with 12 bases between. Germline CDR1 and CDR2: MGHRA and YSYEKL. This chain's CDR3 is CASSRSTWDEQFF. The DNA for the CDR3 is TGCGCCAGCAGCCGATCGACCTGGGATGAGCAGTTCTTC.

The chain joins TRBV27 to TRBJ2-1; maybe TRBD1 (6 bases). CDR1 is MNHEY, CDR2 SMNVEV, per germline (reference sequence). The CDR3 runs to 18 residues. Trimming cost V 0 bases and J 5 bases, with 20 bases left between them. CDR3 in amino acids: CASSLSGASARPDNEQFF. CDR3 nucleotides: TGTGCCAGCAGTTTATCGGGGGCGAGCGCACGACCCGACAATGAGCAGTTCTTC.

The chain recombines TRBV5-1 with TRBJ2-6, with TRBD1 matching 9 bases. There are 19 residues in the CDR3. Looked up from germline, CDR1 is SGHRS and CDR2 is YFSETQ. V was clipped by 0 bases and J by 4 bases; unmatched bases: 11. The CDR3 DNA is TGCGCCAGCAGCTTGGGGCCCCGGGACAGGGCTTCCGGGGCCAACGTCCTGACTTTC. This gives the protein CASSLGPRDRASGANVLTF.

V and J are TRBV15 and TRBJ2-7; D is unresolved. Germline CDR1 reads LNHNV; CDR2 reads YYDKDF (reference sequence). This CDR3 is 15 amino acids long. Trimming shortened V by 0 bases and J by 0 bases, and 9 bases separated the two germline ends. The CDR3 coding sequence is TGTGCCACCAGCAGAGAGCGAGTAAGCTCCTACGAGCAGTACTTC. Translating it yields CATSRERVSSYEQYF.

This clone was detected once. The chain carries TRBV5-1 and TRBJ2-7, with D hard to call. The V end was cut by 1 base, the J end by 6 bases, with 8 bases between. CDR1 is SGHRS, CDR2 YFSETQ, per germline. The CDR3 runs 12 residues. The CDR3 coding sequence is TGCGCCAGCAGCTTGTATGAAAGCGAGCAGTACTTC. It encodes CASSLYESEQYF.

This sequence joins TRBV11-2 and TRBJ2-1; no clear D gene. Germline V gene sequence: CDR1 SGHAT, CDR2 FQNNGV. Trimming shortened V by 3 bases and J by 6 bases, and 0 bases separated the two germline ends. This CDR3 has 10 residues. CDR3 nucleotides: TGTGCCAGCAGCTTCAATGAGCAGTTCTTC. This encodes CASSFNEQFF. The whole variable domain, remainder taken from reference TRBV11-2 and TRBJ2-1, is EAGVAQSPRYKIIEKRQSVAFWCNPISGHATLYWYQQILGQGPKLLIQFQNNGVVDDSQLPKDRFSAERLKGVDSTLKIQPAKLEDSAVYLCASSFNEQFFGPGTRLTVL.

Only one count was recorded for this clone. The same CDR3 also results from other DNA sequences found in this sample. CDR3 loop: CASSSSGSLYEQYF. The DNA of the CDR3 is TGTGCCAGCAGCAGTAGCGGGAGCTTGTACGAGCAGTACTTC. The chain is built from TRBV28 and TRBJ2-7, with TRBD2 identical over 9 bases. This CDR3 comprises 14 residues. The J segment lost 4 bases and the V segment lost 6 bases, leaving 7 bases of the junction unmatched. The germline V gene has CDR1 MDHEN and CDR2 SYDVKM.

V usage is TRBV14 and J usage is TRBJ1-2; D possibly corresponds to TRBD1 (5 bases). CDR3 length: 13 amino acids. Germline V gives CDR1 SGHDN, CDR2 FVKESK. V dropped 4 bases and J dropped 6 bases, with 12 bases sitting between them. CDR3 region: CASSRIDRNGYTF. CDR3 nucleotides: TGTGCCAGCAGCCGGATTGACAGAAATGGCTACACCTTC.

The chain combines TRBV9 with TRBJ2-6, with 12 bases lining up with TRBD1. J gave up 4 bases and V 6 bases, and 5 bases lay outside the gene matches. The CDR3 totals 16 residues. Germline V gives CDR1 SGDLS, CDR2 YYNGEE. In DNA, the CDR3 is TGTGCCAGCATGGGACAGGGGGCGCGAGGGGCCAACGTCCTGACTTTC. It codes for CASMGQGARGANVLTF.

Remarks on this clone: Other DNA sequences in the sample encode the same CDR3. The chain employs TRBV5-1 and TRBJ2-7, with D possibly being TRBD1 (5 bases). Germline CDR1 is SGHRS and CDR2 is YFSETQ. This CDR3 is 14 amino acids long. With 0 bases removed from V and 0 bases from J, the gap between germline ends came to 7 bases. The DNA for the CDR3 is TGCGCCAGCAGCTTGGACAGGACCTCCTACGAGCAGTACTTC. Its translation is CASSLDRTSYEQYF.

The rearrangement links TRBV25-1 to TRBJ2-7; a weak D match, TRBD2 (5 bases). Trimming shortened V by 5 bases and J by 2 bases, and 10 bases separated the two germline ends. The CDR3 has 13 residues. Germline-derived CDR1 and CDR2 are MGHDK and SYGVNS. CDR3 coding DNA: TGTGCCAGCAGTAGCGGTCAGACCTACGAGCAGTACTTC. Its protein product is CASSSGQTYEQYF.

As DNA, the CDR3 is TGTGCCAGCAGCGGTACCCAACGGGACACCACTAATGAAAAACTGTTTTTT. Its translation: CASSGTQRDTTNEKLFF. This chain joins TRBV9 and TRBJ1-4, with D possibly matching TRBD1 (6 bases). Looked up from germline, CDR1 is SGDLS and CDR2 is YYNGEE. CDR3 length: 17 residues. V dropped 3 bases and J dropped 2 bases, with 17 bases sitting between them.